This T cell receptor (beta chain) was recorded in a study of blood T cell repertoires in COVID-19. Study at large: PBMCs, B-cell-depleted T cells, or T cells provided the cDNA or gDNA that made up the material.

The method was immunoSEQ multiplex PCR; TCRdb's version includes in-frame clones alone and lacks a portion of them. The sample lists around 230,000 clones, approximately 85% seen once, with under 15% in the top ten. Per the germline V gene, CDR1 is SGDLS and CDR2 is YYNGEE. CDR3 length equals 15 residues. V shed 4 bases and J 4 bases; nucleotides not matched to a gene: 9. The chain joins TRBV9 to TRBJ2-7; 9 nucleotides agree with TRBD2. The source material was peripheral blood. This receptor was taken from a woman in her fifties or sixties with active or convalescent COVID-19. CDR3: CASSPGAGGRYEQYF. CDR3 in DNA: TGTGCCAGCAGCCCAGGGGCGGGGGGGCGATACGAGCAGTACTTC.